This entry features one T cell receptor beta chain sequence. Its antigen is undetermined. Primers used in a second PCR of roughly 6 to 12 cycles were a sample-barcoded 5' primer and a J-beta primer mix. MiXCR, run by TCRdb on the 5' RACE reads, gives a single entry per CDR3 protein. Among roughly 720,000 distinct CDR3 sequences listed, approximately 53% were seen once. This sample is drawn from a study of blood T cells in healthy people across ages. Study-wide context: Using template switching, researchers captured about one barcoded beta molecule for each two T cells. Study-wide findings and caveats: Strong correlation linked observed beta diversity and percent naive T cells.

The CDR3 loop spans 14 amino acids. V dropped 4 bases and J dropped 7; count of bases not matched to a gene: 11. Germline V gene lookup returns CDR1 SGHRS and CDR2 YFSETQ. A minimum of 7 million PBMCs was isolated per sample. This TCR was recovered from a man older than 75 in good health. Sequencing input: blood. The genes are TRBV5-1 and TRBJ2-7; 7 bases match TRBD1. CDR3 sequence: CASSTGQWTGEQYF. The CDR3 DNA reads TGCGCCAGCAGCACGGGACAGTGGACCGGGGAGCAGTACTTC.